What follows are 4 T cell receptor beta chains derived from one specimen sequenced in a study of OX40 agonist ivuxolimab in advanced cancers. The method behind the library was the immunoSEQ multiplex PCR assay. Drawn from immuneACCESS, this table holds only the in-frame rearrangements with V and J called that TCRdb kept. Clones are partly lost; checked studies trace under half to an unresolved V gene and leave the rest unexplained. In this sample the table shows roughly 40,000 clones, approximately 91% of which occur a single time. Around 31% of the sample is in the top ten clones. Sample: CD4+ or CD8+ T cells sorted from blood, taken in a trial of the OX40 agonist ivuxolimab. The receptors were gathered from an adult with an advanced solid tumor such as melanoma, head and neck, liver or kidney cancer.

The chain recombines TRBV27 with TRBJ2-5; 8 bases fit TRBD2. The CDR3 consists of 14 residues. Germline assignment: CDR1 MNHEY and CDR2 SMNVEV (reference sequence). Germline trimming cut 5 bases from V and 5 bases from J; bases unmatched to any gene: 7. The CDR3 spells CASSLERGRETQYF. The CDR3 nucleotides are TGTGCCAGCAGTCTCGAGCGGGGGCGGGAGACCCAGTACTTC.

This chain joins TRBV21-1 and TRBJ1-5. TRBV21-1 is given as a pseudogene. The CDR3 has 14 residues. Here the CDR3 DNA reads TGTGCCAGCATCAAGGGGAATAGCAATCAGCCCCAGCATTTT. Its translation: CASIKGNSNQPQHF.

This clone was found once. This chain connects TRBV4-1 to TRBJ1-2; 10 positions match TRBD1. The trim removed 3 bases at V and 3 bases at J, leaving 7 bases unmatched. CDR3 length equals 16 residues. Germline CDR1 MGHRA, CDR2 YSYEKL. The CDR3 DNA sequence: TGCGCCAGCAGCCATCTTGGACAGGGGGGACACTATGGCTACACCTTC. This codes for CASSHLGQGGHYGYTF.

The chain's CDR3 is CASSLGLAGGTYEQYF. CDR3 sequence (DNA): TGTGCCAGTAGTTTGGGACTAGCGGGAGGGACCTACGAGCAGTACTTC. The chain couples TRBV19 to TRBJ2-7; 16 bases are a match to TRBD2. Germline trimming cut 5 bases from V and 2 bases from J; bases unmatched to any gene: 3. In germline, CDR1 is LNHDA, CDR2 SQIVND (reference sequence). There are 16 residues in the CDR3.